This T cell receptor beta chain was obtained from a study of beta chain features in type 1 diabetes. Approximately 0.11 L of blood, on average, came from one heparinised draw per donor. V trimming: 6 bases; J trimming: 11 bases; junction bases outside the gene matches: 5. The germline V gene has CDR1 KGHSH and CDR2 LQKENI. The CDR3 sequence is 13 residues long. For this clone: Its antigen is unknown.

The isolated RNA, all of it, was reverse transcribed, so expressed TCRB transcripts were what got sequenced. Here immunoSEQ multiplex PCR was the method, and the copy in TCRdb shows in-frame clones only, minus some. The sample has approximately 140,000 clones; around 9% are singletons. Regarding the study as a whole: People with Type 1 diabetes carried modestly yet significantly shorter TCRB CDR3s in all four CD4+ subsets.

Sequences were obtained from central memory CD4+ T cells from blood. This receptor was obtained from a young man with type 1 diabetes. The chain has TRBV18 and TRBJ2-3, with TRBD2 matching over 13 bases. This CDR3 is CASSPGLAGVQYF. CDR3 nucleotide sequence: TGTGCCAGCTCCCCTGGACTAGCGGGGGTGCAGTATTTT.